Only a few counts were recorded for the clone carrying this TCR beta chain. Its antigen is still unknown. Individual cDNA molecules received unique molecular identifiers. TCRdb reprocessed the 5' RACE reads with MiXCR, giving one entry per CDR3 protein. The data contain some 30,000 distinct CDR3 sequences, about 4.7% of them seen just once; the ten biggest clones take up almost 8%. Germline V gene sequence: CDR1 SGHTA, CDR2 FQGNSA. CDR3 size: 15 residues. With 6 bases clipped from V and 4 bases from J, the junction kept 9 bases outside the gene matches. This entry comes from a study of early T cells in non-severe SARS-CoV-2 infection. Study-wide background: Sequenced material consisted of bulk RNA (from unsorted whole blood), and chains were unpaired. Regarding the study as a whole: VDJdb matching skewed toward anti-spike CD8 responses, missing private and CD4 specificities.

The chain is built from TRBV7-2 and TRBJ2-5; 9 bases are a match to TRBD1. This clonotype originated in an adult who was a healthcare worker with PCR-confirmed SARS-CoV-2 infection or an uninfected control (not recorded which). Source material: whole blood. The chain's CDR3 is CASSSGTGTLETQYF. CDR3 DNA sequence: TGTGCCAGCAGTTCCGGGACAGGGACACTAGAGACCCAGTACTTC.